This is a list of T cell receptor beta chains from one sample in a study of blood T cell repertoires in COVID-19. Only in-frame clones appear in the TCRdb table, and some are missing; sequencing was by immunoSEQ multiplex PCR. This sample has roughly 150,000 clones; 80% occur once, and the top ten carry about 0.5%. The sequenced sample was peripheral blood. The receptor set was obtained from a man aged 60-69 years with acute or convalescent COVID-19. Both conserved end residues are part of each CDR3. Each record gives: V gene, D gene, clone size, J gene, CDR3 length, CDR3 protein, CDR3 DNA. D genes are given only for firm matches. Clone size is shown for a subset of rows, as once, few, many or a class of expanded clone.

V: TRBV11-3; D: -; size: -; J: TRBJ2-1; length: 17; CDR3: CASSLGSGRSVYNEQFF; DNA: TGTGCCAGCAGCTTAGGATCCGGGAGAAGTGTCTACAATGAGCAGTTCTTC
V: TRBV24-1; D: TRBD1; size: -; J: TRBJ2-2; length: 17; CDR3: CATSSPGQGANTGELFF; DNA: TGTGCCACCAGTTCCCCGGGACAGGGGGCGAACACCGGGGAGCTGTTTTTT
V: TRBV29-1; D: TRBD1; size: -; J: TRBJ1-4; length: 15; CDR3: CSARQGARANEKLFF; DNA: TGCAGCGCCAGACAGGGGGCAAGGGCTAATGAAAAACTGTTTTTT
V: TRBV12-5; D: -; size: -; J: TRBJ2-7; length: 16; CDR3: CASGSPGQGNTYEQYF; DNA: TGTGCTAGTGGCTCCCCGGGGCAGGGGAACACCTACGAGCAGTACTTC
V: TRBV11-3; D: -; size: -; J: TRBJ2-2; length: 14; CDR3: CASSLNQVTGELFF; DNA: TGTGCCAGCAGCTTAAATCAGGTCACCGGGGAGCTGTTTTTT
V: TRBV30; D: -; size: -; J: TRBJ1-2; length: 13; CDR3: CAWRTQGSYGYTF; DNA: TGTGCCTGGAGGACTCAGGGTTCCTATGGCTACACCTTC
V: TRBV10-3; D: TRBD2; size: -; J: TRBJ2-1; length: 13; CDR3: CAISEGTTDEQFF; DNA: TGTGCCATCAGTGAAGGGACTACCGATGAGCAGTTCTTC
V: TRBV9; D: -; size: -; J: TRBJ2-3; length: 14; CDR3: CASSVGEVSDTQYF; DNA: TGTGCCAGCAGCGTAGGGGAGGTCTCAGATACGCAGTATTTT
V: TRBV4-2; D: TRBD2; size: -; J: TRBJ2-1; length: 17; CDR3: CASSQDSLLRGGNEQFF; DNA: TGTGCCAGCAGCCAAGATTCCCTTCTCCGGGGGGGGAATGAGCAGTTCTTC
V: TRBV19; D: -; size: -; J: TRBJ1-1; length: 14; CDR3: CASRRTGRNTEAFF; DNA: TGTGCCAGTAGGAGGACCGGGAGGAACACTGAAGCTTTCTTT
V: TRBV7-3; D: TRBD2; size: -; J: TRBJ2-3; length: 14; CDR3: CASSPSGGRDTQYF; DNA: TGTGCCAGCAGCCCCAGCGGGGGCAGGGATACGCAGTATTTT
V: TRBV19; D: TRBD1; size: -; J: TRBJ2-6; length: 16; CDR3: CASSDRGLSGANVLTF; DNA: TGTGCCAGTAGTGACAGGGGGCTCTCTGGGGCCAACGTCCTGACTTTC
V: TRBV2; D: -; size: -; J: TRBJ2-5; length: 15; CDR3: CASSAVAGSQETQYF; DNA: TGTGCCAGCAGTGCGGTCGCGGGCTCCCAAGAGACCCAGTACTTC
V: TRBV5-6; D: -; size: -; J: TRBJ1-1; length: 14; CDR3: CASSLVSGNTEAFF; DNA: TGTGCCAGCAGCTTGGTATCAGGGAACACTGAAGCTTTCTTT
V: TRBV4-2; D: -; size: once; J: TRBJ2-2; length: 13; CDR3: CASSQDRRGELFF; DNA: TGTGCCAGCAGCCAAGATAGGAGGGGGGAGCTGTTTTTT
V: TRBV7-9; D: TRBD1; size: -; J: TRBJ1-2; length: 13; CDR3: CASTGTASYGYTF; DNA: TGTGCCAGCACCGGGACAGCAAGCTATGGCTACACCTTC
V: TRBV4-2; D: TRBD2; size: -; J: TRBJ2-1; length: 17; CDR3: CASSQEGPGGAYNEQFF; DNA: TGTGCCAGCAGCCAAGAGGGACCGGGGGGAGCCTACAATGAGCAGTTCTTC
V: TRBV20-1; D: -; size: once; J: TRBJ2-3; length: 11; CDR3: CSGNRGDTQYF; DNA: TGCAGTGGTAACCGGGGGGATACGCAGTATTTT